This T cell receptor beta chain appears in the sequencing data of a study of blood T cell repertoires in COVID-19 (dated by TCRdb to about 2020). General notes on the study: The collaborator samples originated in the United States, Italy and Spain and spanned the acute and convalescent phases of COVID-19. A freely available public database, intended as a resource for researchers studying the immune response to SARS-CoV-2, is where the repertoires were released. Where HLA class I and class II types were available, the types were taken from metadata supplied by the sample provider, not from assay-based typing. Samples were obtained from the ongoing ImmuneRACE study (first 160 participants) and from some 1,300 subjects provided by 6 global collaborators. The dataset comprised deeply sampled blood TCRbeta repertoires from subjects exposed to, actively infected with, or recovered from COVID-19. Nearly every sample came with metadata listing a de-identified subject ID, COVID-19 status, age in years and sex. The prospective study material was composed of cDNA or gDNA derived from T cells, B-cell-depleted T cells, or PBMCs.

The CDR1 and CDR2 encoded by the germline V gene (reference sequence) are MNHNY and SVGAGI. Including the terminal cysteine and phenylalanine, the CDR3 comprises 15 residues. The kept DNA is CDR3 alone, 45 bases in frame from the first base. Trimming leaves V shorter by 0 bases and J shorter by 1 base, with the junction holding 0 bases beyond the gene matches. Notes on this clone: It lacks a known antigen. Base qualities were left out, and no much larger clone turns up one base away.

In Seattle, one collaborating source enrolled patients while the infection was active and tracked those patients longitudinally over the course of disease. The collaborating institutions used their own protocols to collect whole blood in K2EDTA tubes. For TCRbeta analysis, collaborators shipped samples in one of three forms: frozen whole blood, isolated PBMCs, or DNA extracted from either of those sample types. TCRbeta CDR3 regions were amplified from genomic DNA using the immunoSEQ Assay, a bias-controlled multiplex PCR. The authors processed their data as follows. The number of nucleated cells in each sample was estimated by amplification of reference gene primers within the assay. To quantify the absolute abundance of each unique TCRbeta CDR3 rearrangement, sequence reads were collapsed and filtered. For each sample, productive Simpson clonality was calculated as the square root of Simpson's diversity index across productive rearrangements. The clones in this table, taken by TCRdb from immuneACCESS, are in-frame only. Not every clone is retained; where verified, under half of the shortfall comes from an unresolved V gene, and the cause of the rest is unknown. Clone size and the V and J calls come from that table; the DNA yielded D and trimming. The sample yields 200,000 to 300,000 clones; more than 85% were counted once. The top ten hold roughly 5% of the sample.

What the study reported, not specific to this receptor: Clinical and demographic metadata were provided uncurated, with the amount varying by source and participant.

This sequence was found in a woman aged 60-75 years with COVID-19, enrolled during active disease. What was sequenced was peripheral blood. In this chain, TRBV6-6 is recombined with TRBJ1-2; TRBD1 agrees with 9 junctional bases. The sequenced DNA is TGTGCCAGCAGTTACTCGGGACAGGGTAACTATGGCTACACCTTC. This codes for CASSYSGQGNYGYTF.